This is a list of T cell receptor beta chains from one sample in a study of CD8+CD57+ T cells in acquired aplastic anemia. From the reads, TCRdb called clonotypes with MiXCR, one entry per CDR3 protein. Altogether roughly 160,000 distinct CDR3 sequences are present, 60% to 80% being singletons, with the ten largest covering around 45%. The sequenced sample consisted of sorted CD4+, CD8+, or CD8+CD57+ T cells (not recorded which) from PBMCs. The receptors stem from a human donor with aplastic anemia. CDR3s include the opening cysteine and the closing phenylalanine or tryptophan. A D gene is named only where the DNA matches it firmly. Clone size is stated in some rows and not others, as once, few, many or a class when expanded.

cdr3_nt,cdr3_aa,d_call,v_call,clone_size,j_call
TGTGCCACCAGCAGAACAGGGGGCAGGAATGAAGCTTTCTTT,CATSRTGGRNEAFF,TRBD1,TRBV15,.,TRBJ1-1
TGTGCCAGCAGCGTAAATGAAGATACGCAGTATTTT,CASSVNEDTQYF,.,TRBV9,few,TRBJ2-3
TGTGCCAGCAGCTTAGCGGCAGGGGGGGGACTAGACGCTTTCTTT,CASSLAAGGGLDAFF,TRBD1,TRBV7-9,once,TRBJ1-1
TGCGCCAGCAGCCCCCCTTGGCTAGCGGGAGGGAACACCGGGGAGCTGTTTTTT,CASSPPWLAGGNTGELFF,TRBD2,TRBV5-1,.,TRBJ2-2
TGTGCCAGTAGTCCAGACAGGGGAGGGTACGAGCAGTACTTC,CASSPDRGGYEQYF,.,TRBV19,.,TRBJ2-7
TGCAGTGCTCCTTCAGGGCGGGAGACCCAGTACTTC,CSAPSGRETQYF,.,TRBV20-1,.,TRBJ2-5
TGTGCCAGCATGGAGGTGCATAGCAATCAGCCCCAGCATTTT,CASMEVHSNQPQHF,.,TRBV2,.,TRBJ1-5
TGTGCCAGCAGTGAAGCAGGGGCCAAACATAACTATGGCTACACCTTC,CASSEAGAKHNYGYTF,.,TRBV2,many,TRBJ1-2
TGTGCCAGCAGCACGGGTGGGGACTCTGGAAACACCATATATTTT,CASSTGGDSGNTIYF,.,TRBV7-9,.,TRBJ1-3
TGTGCCAGCAGTGCAAAAGAGACCCAGTACTTC,CASSAKETQYF,.,TRBV2,.,TRBJ2-5
TGTGCCAGCAGCCCGCCCGGGACAGGGTTGGATGGCTACACCTTC,CASSPPGTGLDGYTF,TRBD1,TRBV28,.,TRBJ1-2
TGTGCCACCAGCAGGTTCATGGACAGCTCTGGAAACACCATATATTTT,CATSRFMDSSGNTIYF,.,TRBV15,.,TRBJ1-3
TGTGCCATCAGGTCAGGCCGGGAGAACGAGCAGTACTTC,CAIRSGRENEQYF,.,TRBV10-3,few,TRBJ2-7
TGTGCCAGCAGCGTAGCTGACATCAAGGAGACCCAGTACTTC,CASSVADIKETQYF,.,TRBV6-5,.,TRBJ2-5
TGCGCCAGCAGCCAAGATCGAAGGGTCACTGAAGCTTTCTTT,CASSQDRRVTEAFF,.,TRBV4-3,.,TRBJ1-1
TGTGCCAGCAGCGTAGGTTTGACAGGGCGGGCCAATGAGCAGTTCTTC,CASSVGLTGRANEQFF,TRBD1,TRBV9,few,TRBJ2-1
TGTGCCAGCAGTGAACGGGGTGCGGTGAGGTATGGCTACACCTTC,CASSERGAVRYGYTF,.,TRBV6-1,.,TRBJ1-2
TGTGCCAGCAGCTCGGGACCAGTCTCCTACGAGCAGTACTTC,CASSSGPVSYEQYF,.,TRBV7-8,.,TRBJ2-7
TGCAGTGCTAGGTGGGAAAGTGAGACCCAGTACTTC,CSARWESETQYF,.,TRBV20-1,few,TRBJ2-5
TGTGCCAGCAGCTTGGGTGGGGGCAGTACGGACACTGAAGCTTTCTTT,CASSLGGGSTDTEAFF,.,TRBV5-4,.,TRBJ1-1
TGTGCCAGTAGTCTCCAGGGGGCCCCCGGGGAGCTGTTTTTT,CASSLQGAPGELFF,TRBD1,TRBV19,.,TRBJ2-2
TGTGCCACCAGTTCCCAGGGGAATGAAAAACTGTTTTTT,CATSSQGNEKLFF,.,TRBV24-1,.,TRBJ1-4
TGCAGCGTTGTCGTGGGGGGCTCGTACGAGCAGTACTTC,CSVVVGGSYEQYF,.,TRBV29-1,.,TRBJ2-7
TGTGCCAGCAGCGACAGGGGCAGGGCCAAAGAGACCCAGTACTTC,CASSDRGRAKETQYF,TRBD1,TRBV6-2/TRBV6-3,.,TRBJ2-5
TGTGCCAGTAGTATAGGAGGGTCCGGGGTATACGAGCAGTACTTC,CASSIGGSGVYEQYF,.,TRBV19,.,TRBJ2-7
TGTGCCAGCACCCAGGACGGGGAGCTGTTTTTT,CASTQDGELFF,.,TRBV12-3/TRBV12-4,.,TRBJ2-2
TGTGCCACCAGCAGGACAGGGCCGACCTACGAGCAGTACTTC,CATSRTGPTYEQYF,TRBD1,TRBV15,.,TRBJ2-7
TGCAGTGCTAGGGGGGGGGATACGCAGTATTTT,CSARGGDTQYF,TRBD2,TRBV20-1,few,TRBJ2-3
TGTGCCACCAGCAGTCCCGGGGGGGGTGATGGGGCCAACGTCCTGACTTTC,CATSSPGGGDGANVLTF,TRBD2,TRBV15,.,TRBJ2-6
TGTGCCAGCAGTTTAGGGACAGGGATATTGGAGACCCAGTACTTC,CASSLGTGILETQYF,TRBD1,TRBV12-3/TRBV12-4,.,TRBJ2-5
TGCGCCAGCAGCCAAGATCTCAGACTCGAGCAGTACTTC,CASSQDLRLEQYF,.,TRBV4-1,.,TRBJ2-7
TGTGCCAGCAGTGATGGCTTCGCGGGGGGGCGGAAGACCCAGTACTTC,CASSDGFAGGRKTQYF,TRBD2,TRBV2,once,TRBJ2-5
TGTGCCAGCAGTTTGGACACCGCTGGCTGGGAAAAACTGTTTTTT,CASSLDTAGWEKLFF,.,TRBV2,.,TRBJ1-4
TGTGCCAGCAGCTCTAGAAATCAGCCCCAGCATTTT,CASSSRNQPQHF,.,TRBV9,.,TRBJ1-5
TGTGCCAGCAGTGAGGCCGGGGAGCTGTTTTTT,CASSEAGELFF,.,TRBV7-3,once,TRBJ2-2
TGTGCCAGCAGCCAAGAACAGGGAAAGCAAGAGACCCAGTACTTC,CASSQEQGKQETQYF,.,TRBV12-3/TRBV12-4,.,TRBJ2-5
TGTGCCAGCAGTTTTGAACAGGGGGGGCACAATGAGCAGTTCTTC,CASSFEQGGHNEQFF,.,TRBV6-1,.,TRBJ2-1
TGTGCCAGCAGTGTGGGGCAGGGCAATCAGCCCCAGCATTTT,CASSVGQGNQPQHF,.,TRBV2,.,TRBJ1-5
TGCAGTGCTAGGGGACAGGGAAAGTCCGAGCAGTACTTC,CSARGQGKSEQYF,TRBD1,TRBV20-1,.,TRBJ2-7
TGTGCCAGTAGTTCGACTCCAGCGGGAGTTAGTATAGATACGCAGTATTTT,CASSSTPAGVSIDTQYF,TRBD2,TRBV19,.,TRBJ2-3
TGCAGCGTTGGACAGGGGAGAGATTCACCCCTCCACTTT,CSVGQGRDSPLHF,TRBD1,TRBV29-1,few,TRBJ1-6
TGTGCCAGCAGCTTGGCCATGCGCCCTGAAGAGACCCAGTACTTC,CASSLAMRPEETQYF,.,TRBV5-8,.,TRBJ2-5
TGTGCCAGCAGCCCCGGTTGGGGCTATGGCTACACCTTC,CASSPGWGYGYTF,.,TRBV14,.,TRBJ1-2
TGTGCCAGTAGTACCCGGACAGGCGATGGTGGCTACACCTTC,CASSTRTGDGGYTF,TRBD1,TRBV19,.,TRBJ1-2